What follows describes a single T cell receptor beta chain. Its antigen is undetermined. This entry belongs to a study of cytomegalovirus exposure and HLA in healthy donors. Study-level background: HLA-typed donors were the source of about 85 million unique TCRs, which an early data release held. Regarding the study as a whole: TRBV6-2, TRBV6-3 and other indistinguishable V segments were excluded. A further, later analysis showed that HLA-associated TCR beta chains (compared with equally common others) were more clonally expanded.

PCR used 60 Vbeta primers and 13 Jbeta primers. The protocol was immunoSEQ multiplex PCR, while the TCRdb copy is restricted to in-frame clones and leaves out a portion. This sample carries about 170,000 clones, around 75% of them seen once, and the ten largest clones take 2.5% to 3%. The germline CDR1 and CDR2 sequences are SGHRS and YFSETQ. With 1 base removed from V and 2 bases from J, the gap between germline ends came to 9 bases. The CDR3 has 14 residues. The sequence was collected from a woman aged 45-65 years in good health and CMV-seropositive. The sequenced sample consisted of PBMCs. The chain joins TRBV5-1 to TRBJ2-5; D is possibly TRBD1 (5 bases). CDR3 in DNA: TGCGCCAGCAGCTTGTTTGACAGTCAAGAGACCCAGTACTTC. Translating gives CASSLFDSQETQYF.